The clone carrying this TCR beta chain was recorded many times. Reverse transcription used around 500 ng RNA and constant-region primers for alpha and beta. Using multiplexing indices, alpha and beta chain libraries were generated apart by chain-specific third strand synthesis. The SP2 site served as the priming point for second strand synthesis. TCRdb recomputed calls from the 5' RACE reads with MiXCR, one row per CDR3 protein. This table holds about 19,000 distinct CDR3 sequences, approximately 9.6% found once. CDR3 length: 15 residues. This sample stems from a study of HIV-infected patients and healthy controls. No cell fractionation was done, so the repertoire covers all unsorted peripheral blood T cells.

This TCR derives from an adult in good health. The genes are TRBV21-1 and TRBJ2-7; the DNA was not used to check the table's D call, TRBD1. TRBV21-1 constitutes a pseudogene. The sample was blood. CDR3 in amino acids: CASSARTGGLYEQYF. The CDR3 nucleotides read TGTGCCAGCAGCGCCCGGACAGGGGGCCTCTACGAGCAGTACTTC.